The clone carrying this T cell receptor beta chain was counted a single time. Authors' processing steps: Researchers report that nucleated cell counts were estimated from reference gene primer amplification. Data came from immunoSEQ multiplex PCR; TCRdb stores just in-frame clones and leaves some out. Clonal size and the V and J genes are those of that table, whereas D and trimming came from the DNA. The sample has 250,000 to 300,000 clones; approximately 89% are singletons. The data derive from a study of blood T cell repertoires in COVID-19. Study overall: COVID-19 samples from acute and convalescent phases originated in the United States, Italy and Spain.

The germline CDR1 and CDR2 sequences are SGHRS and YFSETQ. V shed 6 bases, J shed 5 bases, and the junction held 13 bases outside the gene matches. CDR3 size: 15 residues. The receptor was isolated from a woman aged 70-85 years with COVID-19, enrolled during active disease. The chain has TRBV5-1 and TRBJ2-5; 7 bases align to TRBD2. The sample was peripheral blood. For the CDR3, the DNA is TGCGCCAGCACCCCGCAAGGACTAGTACGGGAGACCCAGTACTTC. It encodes CASTPQGLVRETQYF. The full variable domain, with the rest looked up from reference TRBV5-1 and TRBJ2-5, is KAGVTQTPRYLIKTRGQQVTLSCSPISGHRSVSWYQQTPGQGLQFLFEYFSETQRNKGNFPGRFSGRQFSNSRSEMNVSTLELGDSALYLCASTPQGLVRETQYFGPGTRLLVL.